These 26 T cell receptor beta chains originate from one sample sequenced in a study of cytomegalovirus exposure and HLA in healthy donors. PCR amplification relied on 60 Vbeta primers (plus 13 Jbeta primers). Data came from immunoSEQ multiplex PCR; TCRdb stores just in-frame clones and leaves some out. The table includes about 98,000 clones, under 85% detected once. Sequencing was carried out using PBMCs. The receptors were sampled from a man aged 18-30 years in good health and CMV-seropositive.

This clone was counted once. The CDR3 protein is CAWRSPSSGSTYEQYF. CDR3 coding DNA: TGTGCCTGGAGATCACCTTCTAGCGGGAGTACGTACGAGCAGTACTTC. The chain joins TRBV30 to TRBJ2-7; the match to TRBD2 covers 10 bases. Germline-derived CDR1 and CDR2 are GTSNPN and SVGIG (reference sequence). The V segment lost 3 bases and the J segment 4 bases; nucleotides outside the gene matches: 12. CDR3 length equals 16 residues.

The rearrangement uses TRBV6-1 and TRBJ2-1; TRBD1 matches at 7 bases. This CDR3 contains 13 residues. J was trimmed by 5 bases and V by 7 bases; bases with no gene match: 5. Germline CDR1 is MNHNS and CDR2 is SASEGT. The CDR3 sequence is CASTRDSNNEQFF. The CDR3, as DNA: TGTGCCAGCACCAGGGACAGCAACAATGAGCAGTTCTTC.

V usage is TRBV7-9 and J usage is TRBJ2-3, with TRBD2 matching over 11 bases. The V gene's germline CDR1 is SEHNR and CDR2 FQNEAQ (reference sequence). CDR3 length: 14 residues. The V segment lost 10 bases and the J segment 1 base; nucleotides outside the gene matches: 4. The CDR3 protein is CAINSGGGTDTQYF. DNA for the CDR3: TGTGCCATCAATAGCGGGGGGGGCACAGATACGCAGTATTTT.

This chain uses TRBV5-6 with TRBJ1-3; D remains unclear. V was cut by 1 base and J by 0 bases, with 5 bases left in between. The CDR3 sequence is 14 residues long. Germline V gene sequence: CDR1 SGHDT, CDR2 YYEEEE. This CDR3 is CASSLPFSGNTIYF. The CDR3 nucleotides are TGTGCCAGCAGCTTGCCGTTCTCTGGAAACACCATATATTTT. Variable domain in full (rest from reference TRBV5-6 and TRBJ1-3): DAGVTQSPTHLIKTRGQQVTLRCSPKSGHDTVSWYQQALGQGPQFIFQYYEEEERQRGNFPDRFSGHQFPNYSSELNVNALLLGDSALYLCASSLPFSGNTIYFGEGSWLTVV.

V usage is TRBV30 and J usage is TRBJ1-1; maybe TRBD1 (6 bases). The germline gives CDR1 GTSNPN, CDR2 SVGIG (reference sequence). The CDR3 contains 14 residues. With 4 bases removed from V and 4 bases from J, the gap between germline ends came to 16 bases. The CDR3 region is CAWIRRGAGTEAFF. The CDR3 DNA reads as TGTGCCTGGATACGCAGGGGTGCGGGCACTGAAGCTTTCTTT.

V and J are TRBV6-5 and TRBJ1-2, with D tentatively TRBD1 (5 bases). Trimming removed 2 bases from V and 4 bases from J, with 11 bases in between. The CDR3 contains 14 residues. The germline gives CDR1 MNHEY, CDR2 SVGAGI. CDR3 loop: CASSYAGLSYGYTF. CDR3 in DNA: TGTGCCAGCAGTTACGCAGGGCTGAGCTATGGCTACACCTTC.

The chain's CDR3 is CASNEPGDPYEQYF. CDR3 coding DNA: TGTGCCAGCAACGAACCGGGGGATCCCTACGAGCAGTACTTC. The V call is TRBV2, the J call TRBJ2-7; weak D call: TRBD2 (6 bases). Deletions cut 7 bases from V and 2 bases from J, with 15 bases between. The CDR3 consists of 14 residues. Per germline, CDR1 SNHLY and CDR2 FYNNEI.

J is TRBJ2-5 and V is TRBV9, with 10 bases aligning to TRBD2. V dropped 0 bases and J dropped 1; count of bases not matched to a gene: 9. CDR1 SGDLS and CDR2 YYNGEE come from the germline V gene. This CDR3 is 18 amino acids long. The CDR3 sequence: CASSVERGTSVGQETQYF. The CDR3 region has the DNA TGTGCCAGCAGCGTAGAGAGAGGGACTAGCGTGGGCCAAGAGACCCAGTACTTC.

This clone was seen a few times. The chain couples TRBV7-6 to TRBJ2-5; D gene unclear. Germline lookup yields CDR1 SGHVS and CDR2 FNYEAQ. V was pared by 2 bases and J by 6 bases, with 10 bases between. CDR3 length equals 13 residues. For the CDR3, the DNA is TGTGCCAGCAGCTTACTAAGTCGTCAGACCCAGTACTTC. It is translated as CASSLLSRQTQYF.

V and J are TRBV9 and TRBJ2-3; 11 nucleotides agree with TRBD2. CDR1 and CDR2 (germline): SGDLS, YYNGEE. The CDR3 sequence is 15 residues long. After removal of 3 bases from V and 1 base from J, the junction contained 1 base not matched to a gene. The chain's CDR3 is CASSAGLAGTDTQYF. In nucleotides, the CDR3 is TGTGCCAGCAGCGCGGGACTAGCGGGCACAGATACGCAGTATTTT. Based on the CDR3 plus reference TRBV9 and TRBJ2-3, the full variable domain is DSGVTQTPKHLITATGQRVTLRCSPRSGDLSVYWYQQSLDQGLQFLIQYYNGEERAKGNILERFSAQQFPDLHSELNLSSLELGDSALYFCASSAGLAGTDTQYFGPGTRLTVL.

The genes are TRBV5-4 and TRBJ2-6, with 10 bases matching TRBD1. Germline values: CDR1 SGHNT, CDR2 YYREEE (reference sequence). V lost 3 bases and J lost 1; bases outside the gene matches: 4. The CDR3 covers 17 residues. CDR3 sequence reads: CASSSGTGVSGANVLTF. The CDR3 DNA is TGTGCCAGCAGCTCCGGGACAGGGGTGTCTGGGGCCAACGTCCTGACTTTC.

In its sample, this clone was seen a few times. The chain recombines TRBV5-4 with TRBJ1-1; 7 nucleotides line up with TRBD1. V was pared by 0 bases and J by 1 base, with 9 bases of the junction left unmatched. This CDR3 is 17 amino acids long. CDR1 is SGHNT and CDR2 is YYREEE in the germline V gene (reference sequence). The CDR3 here is CASSLGQGINRNTEAFF. The CDR3 nucleotides are TGTGCCAGCAGCTTGGGACAGGGAATTAATCGGAACACTGAAGCTTTCTTT.

This clone showed up just a few times. The V call is TRBV19, the J call TRBJ1-6, with 10 bases lining up with TRBD1. The CDR3 consists of 14 residues. CDR1 and CDR2 from the germline V gene are LNHDA and SQIVND (reference sequence). The J segment lost 9 bases and the V segment lost 5 bases, leaving 4 bases of the junction unmatched. The CDR3 loop is CASSVRDRGSPLHF. The CDR3 DNA follows: TGTGCCAGTAGTGTCCGGGACAGGGGTTCACCCCTCCACTTT.

The rearrangement uses TRBV7-7 and TRBJ2-3; TRBD1 might be the D (6 bases). The CDR3 contains 14 residues. CDR1 SSHAT and CDR2 FNYEAQ come from the germline V gene (reference sequence). Trimming took 5 bases from V and 0 from J, leaving 9 bases between them. For the CDR3, the DNA is TGTGCCAGCAGCCTCAGGGGTAGCACAGATACGCAGTATTTT. Amino acids: CASSLRGSTDTQYF. Using reference TRBV7-7 and TRBJ2-3 for the parts outside the CDR3, the full variable domain is GAGVSQSPRYKVTKRGQDVTLRCDPISSHATLYWYQQALGQGPEFLTYFNYEAQPDKSGLPSDRFSAERPEGSISTLTIQRTEQRDSAMYRCASSLRGSTDTQYFGPGTRLTVL.

J is TRBJ2-7 and V is TRBV11-2; TRBD2 matches at 12 bases. The germline CDR1 and CDR2 sequences are SGHAT and FQNNGV. The CDR3 has 17 residues. V shed 2 bases and J 2 bases; nucleotides not matched to a gene: 7. The DNA of the CDR3 is TGTGCCAGCAGCTTACACGGACTAGCGGGGCGTGCCTACGAGCAGTACTTC. It translates to CASSLHGLAGRAYEQYF.

V gene TRBV6-1 combines with J gene TRBJ2-7; possibly TRBD1 for D (5 bases). V was clipped by 3 bases and J by 2 bases, with 14 bases between them. The germline V gene encodes CDR1 MNHNS and CDR2 SASEGT. The length of the CDR3 is 15 residues. The CDR3 here is CASSEIQGAPYEQYF. The CDR3 coding sequence is TGTGCCAGCAGTGAGATCCAGGGCGCTCCCTACGAGCAGTACTTC.

The chain has TRBV20-1 and TRBJ1-4; the match to TRBD1 covers 7 bases. Germline V gene sequence: CDR1 DFQATT, CDR2 SNEGSKA (reference sequence). This CDR3 has 11 amino acids. V dropped 2 bases and J dropped 17; count of bases not matched to a gene: 8. The CDR3 here is CSARNLRDSFF. As DNA, the CDR3 is TGCAGTGCTAGAAATCTCCGGGACAGTTTTTTT.

The chain couples TRBV10-3 to TRBJ2-3; D uncertain. The CDR3 covers 13 residues. V dropped 6 bases and J dropped 1 base, with 8 bases sitting between them. Germline-derived CDR1 and CDR2 are ENHRY and SYGVKD. CDR3 nucleotide sequence: TGTGCCATCAGAACGCAGGGCACAGATACGCAGTATTTT. This encodes CAIRTQGTDTQYF.

The chain joins TRBV5-6 to TRBJ2-1, with D maybe TRBD2 (6 bases). The CDR3 covers 16 residues. V shed 1 base and J shed 3 bases, with 14 bases lying between them. In germline, CDR1 is SGHDT, CDR2 YYEEEE. The CDR3 reads CASSLYSGLDYNEQFF. CDR3 coding DNA: TGTGCCAGCAGCTTGTACAGCGGGCTTGACTACAATGAGCAGTTCTTC.

The chain joins TRBV2 to TRBJ1-1, with 8 bases fitting TRBD1. CDR1 SNHLY and CDR2 FYNNEI come from the germline V gene. The CDR3 sequence is 14 residues long. J gave up 5 bases and V 6 bases, and 8 bases lay outside the gene matches. The CDR3 here is CASRTTGEVTEAFF. The CDR3 DNA is TGTGCCAGCAGAACGACAGGGGAGGTGACTGAAGCTTTCTTT. Together with reference TRBV2 and TRBJ1-1, the CDR3 gives the full variable domain: EPEVTQTPSHQVTQMGQEVILRCVPISNHLYFYWYRQILGQKVEFLVSFYNNEISEKSEIFDDQFSVERPDGSNFTLKIRSTKLEDSAMYFCASRTTGEVTEAFFGQGTRLTVV.

V usage is TRBV11-2 and J usage is TRBJ2-7; no firm D call. The germline CDR1 and CDR2 sequences are SGHAT and FQNNGV. Trimming removed 2 bases at V and 5 bases at J, with 4 bases between. This CDR3 has 11 residues. The CDR3 protein is CASSLFDEQYF. The CDR3 DNA reads TGTGCCAGCAGCTTATTCGACGAGCAGTACTTC.

This clone showed up just once. The V call is TRBV2, the J call TRBJ2-1; 8 bases match TRBD2. The CDR3 covers 14 residues. Germline CDR1 reads SNHLY; CDR2 reads FYNNEI. V shed 9 bases and J 8 bases; nucleotides not matched to a gene: 12. The CDR3 loop reads CARESSGGVYEQFF. CDR3 nucleotides: TGTGCCAGGGAGTCGAGCGGGGGAGTTTATGAGCAGTTCTTC. Full variable domain (rest looked up from reference TRBV2 and TRBJ2-1): EPEVTQTPSHQVTQMGQEVILRCVPISNHLYFYWYRQILGQKVEFLVSFYNNEISEKSEIFDDQFSVERPDGSNFTLKIRSTKLEDSAMYFCARESSGGVYEQFFGPGTRLTVL.

V and J are TRBV5-1 and TRBJ2-7, with no clear D. From germline, CDR1 is SGHRS and CDR2 YFSETQ. With 0 bases removed from V and 3 bases from J, the gap between germline ends came to 7 bases. This CDR3 region has 13 residues. As DNA, the CDR3 is TGCGCCAGCAGCTTGGGCCAGGTCTACGAGCAGTACTTC. Its protein product is CASSLGQVYEQYF.

This clone has just a few counts. This chain connects TRBV21-1 to TRBJ1-6; TRBD1, the D gene given by the table, was not confirmed from the DNA. TRBV21-1 is classified as a pseudogene. This CDR3 is built from 15 residues. CDR3 coding DNA: TGTGCCAGCCCCGAAGACAGGGGATTAAATTCACCCCTCCACTTT. This encodes CASPEDRGLNSPLHF.

This clone was observed once. The V gene is TRBV7-6, the J gene TRBJ2-1; TRBD2 aligns across 7 bases. Germline loops: CDR1 SGHVS, CDR2 FNYEAQ. J lost 0 bases, V lost 3 bases, and 11 bases had no gene match. The CDR3 totals 18 residues. As DNA, the CDR3 is TGTGCCAGCAGCTTGGGGGTGGGCAGCGGGACCTCCTACAATGAGCAGTTCTTC. Translating gives CASSLGVGSGTSYNEQFF.

The rearrangement links TRBV7-3 to TRBJ2-5; 9 positions match TRBD2. The germline V gene has CDR1 SGHTA and CDR2 FQGTGA. The CDR3 totals 15 residues. Losses at the gene ends were 8 bases for V and 0 bases for J; bases not matched to a gene: 7. CDR3 DNA: TGTGCCAGCGGGGCAAGCGGGGGGTACCAAGAGACCCAGTACTTC. Translating gives CASGASGGYQETQYF.